The rows below give T cell receptor beta chains drawn from one sample of a study of blood T cell repertoires in COVID-19. The repertoire was sequenced with immunoSEQ multiplex PCR; TCRdb's copy has only in-frame clones and lacks some. The sample carries 250,000 or so clones, about 86% recorded once. Material for sequencing was peripheral blood. These receptors came from a man aged 25 to 40 with active or convalescent COVID-19. CDR3s include the opening cysteine and the closing phenylalanine or tryptophan. A D gene is named only where the DNA matches it firmly. Rows may omit the clone size; those that give it use once, few, many or a size class.

cdr3_nt cdr3_aa d_call cdr3_length v_call clone_size j_call
TGTGCCAGCAGCCTCGACAGTCACTCTGGAAACACCATATATTTT CASSLDSHSGNTIYF NA 15 TRBV3-1/TRBV3-2 NA TRBJ1-3
TGTGCCAGCAGTTACTCAATCGGCAGCACAGCCTACGAGCAGTACTTC CASSYSIGSTAYEQYF NA 16 TRBV6-5 NA TRBJ2-7
TGCGCCAGCAGCGCCTCTGGCGGGGGGAACCAAGAGACCCAGTACTTC CASSASGGGNQETQYF TRBD2 16 TRBV5-1 NA TRBJ2-5
TGTGCCAGCAGCCCGATGGGGGCAATGAACACTGAAGCTTTCTTT CASSPMGAMNTEAFF NA 15 TRBV11-2 NA TRBJ1-1
TGTGCCTGGAGGGGGACAGGGAGTATCTACGAGCAGTACTTC CAWRGTGSIYEQYF TRBD1 14 TRBV30 NA TRBJ2-7
TGTGCCAGCAGCATCCATGGCAGGGGTGTACCCGGGGAGCTGTTTTTT CASSIHGRGVPGELFF NA 16 TRBV5-6 NA TRBJ2-2
TGTGCCAGCAGCTTAATTGGGGGCCCAGATACGCAGTATTTT CASSLIGGPDTQYF NA 14 TRBV11-2 NA TRBJ2-3
TGTGCCAGCGGTAGGCCTCGGGGGGAGACCCAGTACTTC CASGRPRGETQYF NA 13 TRBV6-5 NA TRBJ2-5
TGTGCCAGCAGCGTATCCCAGGGACATATGAACACTGAAGCTTTCTTT CASSVSQGHMNTEAFF NA 16 TRBV9 NA TRBJ1-1
TGTGCCAGCTCACCACCGTCGGGAAGCTACGAGCAGTACTTC CASSPPSGSYEQYF NA 14 TRBV18 NA TRBJ2-7
TGCAGCGTTGAAGGGGCGCCACGCGAGCAGTACTTC CSVEGAPREQYF NA 12 TRBV29-1 NA TRBJ2-7
TGCGCCAGCAGCCAAGATCTCCCCCCTTATAATGAAAAACTGTTTTTT CASSQDLPPYNEKLFF NA 16 TRBV4-1 NA TRBJ1-4
TGTGCCAGCAGCCGCACACTAGCGGGCGAGCAGTTCTTC CASSRTLAGEQFF TRBD2 13 TRBV3-1/TRBV3-2 NA TRBJ2-1
TGTGCCAGCAGCTTAGTCTTACCCAGCCAAGAGACCCAGTACTTC CASSLVLPSQETQYF NA 15 TRBV7-8 once TRBJ2-5
TGTGCCAGTAGTTTGACAGGGGTGGGCTATGGCTACACCTTC CASSLTGVGYGYTF TRBD1 14 TRBV19 NA TRBJ1-2
TGTGCCAGCAGCAGTAGCTACCAGGGGGCCGCTGAAGCTTTCTTT CASSSSYQGAAEAFF TRBD1 15 TRBV5-4 NA TRBJ1-1
TGTGCCAGCAGTGATTTGGCTCGACTAGCGGGGGGTACCGGGGAGCTGTTTTTT CASSDLARLAGGTGELFF TRBD2 18 TRBV25-1 NA TRBJ2-2
TGTGCCAGCAGCCCCACGGGAGAACTTAATCAGCCCCAGCATTTT CASSPTGELNQPQHF NA 15 TRBV7-9 NA TRBJ1-5
TGTGCCAGCAGTTTATCAGGGCTCGAAGCTTTCTTT CASSLSGLEAFF NA 12 TRBV12-3/TRBV12-4 NA TRBJ1-1
TGTGCCAGCAGTCGGGACATTGACAATTCACCCCTCCACTTT CASSRDIDNSPLHF NA 14 TRBV14 NA TRBJ1-6
TGCGCCAGCAGCCAAGAGGGGGGTGAGCAGTACTTC CASSQEGGEQYF NA 12 TRBV4-1 NA TRBJ2-7
TGTGCCAGCAGCGTAGCTGGGGACACCTATGGCTACACCTTC CASSVAGDTYGYTF NA 14 TRBV9 NA TRBJ1-2
TGTGCCAGCAGCGTGCTCAGCGGGGGGCCAGATACGCAGTATTTT CASSVLSGGPDTQYF TRBD2 15 TRBV9 NA TRBJ2-3
TGTGCCAGCAGCCCGGGACTAGCGGGGCCGGGGGATACGCAGTATTTT CASSPGLAGPGDTQYF TRBD2 16 TRBV7-2 NA TRBJ2-3
TGTGCCAGCAGCCCTAGCGGGGGGGTCACAGATACGCAGTATTTT CASSPSGGVTDTQYF TRBD2 15 TRBV7-9 NA TRBJ2-3
TGTGCCAGCAGTGAAATCGGGACAGGGGACTACGAGCAGTACTTC CASSEIGTGDYEQYF TRBD1 15 TRBV6-1 NA TRBJ2-7
TGTGCCAGCAGTTACCTCCCCGGAGTCTATAATTCACCCCTCCACTTT CASSYLPGVYNSPLHF NA 16 TRBV6-2/TRBV6-3 NA TRBJ1-6